The 25 T cell receptor beta chains listed next were all sequenced from one sample in a study of blood T cell repertoires in COVID-19. The repertoire was sequenced with immunoSEQ multiplex PCR; TCRdb's copy has only in-frame clones and lacks some. The table records 200,000 to 300,000 clones, around four fifths of them present only once. The sample was peripheral blood. The origin of the receptors is a woman aged 70-85 years with acute or convalescent COVID-19.

This chain connects TRBV24-1 to TRBJ2-7; unclear D gene. The CDR3 is 13 amino acids. V was shortened by 4 bases and J by 1 base, with 7 bases between the two germline ends. Germline V gene lookup returns CDR1 KGHDR and CDR2 SFDVKD. CDR3 bases: TGTGCCACCAGTGACGCCAGTTCCTACGAGCAGTACTTC. It yields the protein CATSDASSYEQYF.

J is TRBJ1-1 and V is TRBV5-6; D ambiguous. The CDR3 length is 15 residues. Germline assignment: CDR1 SGHDT and CDR2 YYEEEE. V was trimmed by 0 bases and J by 0 bases, leaving 9 bases between them. In DNA form, the CDR3 reads TGTGCCAGCAGCTTGGTTAGTTTTATGAACACTGAAGCTTTCTTT. Encoded protein: CASSLVSFMNTEAFF.

This chain connects TRBV19 to TRBJ1-6; perhaps TRBD1 as D (5 bases). V dropped 2 bases and J dropped 6 bases, with 5 bases sitting between them. This CDR3 is built from 13 residues. Per the germline V gene, CDR1 is LNHDA and CDR2 is SQIVND (reference sequence). This CDR3 is CASSIQGNSPLHF. The CDR3 nucleotides read TGTGCCAGTAGTATACAGGGTAATTCACCCCTCCACTTT.

A note on this clone: Possible read error: a much larger clone is one base away. V and J are TRBV28 and TRBJ1-5; D is perhaps TRBD1 (5 bases). The CDR3 consists of 19 residues. CDR1 and CDR2 (germline): MDHEN, SYDVKM. Trimming left V 7 bases short and J 0 bases short, with 25 bases between. CDR3 region: CASTPLDQGGSTSNQPQHF. The CDR3, as DNA: TGTGCCAGCACCCCCCTAGACCAGGGAGGCTCCACTAGCAATCAGCCCCAGCATTTT. Full variable domain (remainder filled in from reference TRBV28 and TRBJ1-5): DVKVTQSSRYLVKRTGEKVFLECVQDMDHENMFWYRQDPGLGLRLIYFSYDVKMKEKGDIPEGYSVSREKKERFSLILESASTNQTSMYLCASTPLDQGGSTSNQPQHFGDGTRLSIL.

The V call is TRBV28, the J call TRBJ1-2, with D possibly being TRBD1 (5 bases). The germline V gene has CDR1 MDHEN and CDR2 SYDVKM. The CDR3 consists of 15 residues. CDR3 coding DNA: TGTGTCGTAAGGGGAGGACTAGGAGGCAACTATGGCTACACCTTC. Translating gives CVVRGGLGGNYGYTF.

This chain joins TRBV3-1 (or the pseudogene TRBV3-2) and TRBJ1-2; the match to TRBD1 covers 9 bases. Germline CDR1 and CDR2: LGHDT and YNNKEL (reference sequence). This CDR3 is 15 amino acids long. V trimming: 4 bases; J trimming: 2 bases; junction bases outside the gene matches: 5. The CDR3, as DNA: TGTGCCAGCAGCCCTTTTGACAGGGGGAACTATGGCTACACCTTC. Its translation is CASSPFDRGNYGYTF.

This chain connects TRBV7-2 to TRBJ1-5; tentative D call: TRBD1 (5 bases). V was shortened by 6 bases and J by 1 base, with 10 bases between the two germline ends. CDR3 length: 14 residues. Germline V gene data show CDR1 as SGHTA and CDR2 as FQGNSA. Written as DNA, the CDR3 is TGTGCCAGCAGACCAGGGTCGAGCAATCAGCCCCAGCATTTT. Its translation: CASRPGSSNQPQHF.

The V and J genes are TRBV4-3 and TRBJ2-4, with a possible D match to TRBD2 (6 bases). Trimming took 1 base from V and 3 from J, leaving 13 bases between them. The CDR3 has 16 residues. The germline CDR1 and CDR2 sequences are LGHNA and YSLEER. The chain's CDR3 is CASSQAAGLLKNIQYF. CDR3 DNA sequence: TGCGCCAGCAGCCAAGCGGCGGGGCTTCTCAAAAACATTCAGTACTTC.

The rearrangement links TRBV3-1 (or the pseudogene TRBV3-2) to TRBJ1-1; 7 nucleotides align to TRBD1. The ends lost 4 bases at V and 4 bases at J; junction bases unmatched: 6. This CDR3 spans 14 amino acids. In germline, CDR1 is LGHDT, CDR2 YNNKEL (reference sequence). The CDR3 loop reads CASSRNPGGTEAFF. CDR3 sequence (DNA): TGTGCCAGCAGCCGGAACCCAGGGGGCACTGAAGCTTTCTTT.

This clone was observed once. The V gene is TRBV20-1, the J gene TRBJ1-1; D unresolved. The V gene lost 3 bases and the J gene lost 1 base, with 6 bases spanning the gap. Germline V gene lookup returns CDR1 DFQATT and CDR2 SNEGSKA (reference sequence). CDR3 length: 12 amino acids. CDR3 nucleotide sequence: TGCAGTGCTAGTCGCAGGAACACTGAAGCTTTCTTT. This encodes CSASRRNTEAFF.

This clone came up many times. This sequence joins TRBV5-1 and TRBJ2-3, with 7 positions matching TRBD1. V shed 4 bases, J shed 2 bases, and the junction held 10 bases outside the gene matches. CDR3 size: 16 residues. Germline V gene sequence: CDR1 SGHRS, CDR2 YFSETQ. The CDR3 DNA reads TGCGCCAGCAGCCTCGATCCGGGACAGAACACAGATACGCAGTATTTT. The encoded protein is CASSLDPGQNTDTQYF.

The V gene is TRBV24-1, the J gene TRBJ2-2, with 9 bases fitting TRBD1. Germline V gene sequence: CDR1 KGHDR, CDR2 SFDVKD. This CDR3 spans 17 amino acids. Trimming took 0 bases from V and 5 from J; bases not matched to a gene: 6. CDR3 DNA sequence: TGTGCCACCAGTGATTTGCAGGGGACAGGGCTGACCGGGGAGCTGTTTTTT. Its translation is CATSDLQGTGLTGELFF.

Regarding this clone: The sample holds other DNA sequences that translate to the same CDR3. The V call is TRBV18, the J call TRBJ2-7, with D possibly being TRBD1 (5 bases). V shed 0 bases and J shed 3 bases, with 6 bases lying between them. Per germline, CDR1 KGHSH and CDR2 LQKENI. There are 13 residues in the CDR3. In DNA, the CDR3 is TGTGCCAGCTCACCACCCCAGGGCTACGAGCAGTACTTC. This translates into CASSPPQGYEQYF.

This clone was seen just once. The rearrangement links TRBV2 to TRBJ1-6, with 7 bases lining up with TRBD1. There are 15 residues in the CDR3. V gave up 1 base and J gave up 8 bases; unmatched junction bases: 5. Germline CDR1 reads SNHLY; CDR2 reads FYNNEI. The CDR3 sequence: CASSEGTGSYSPLHF. As DNA, the CDR3 is TGTGCCAGCAGTGAAGGGACAGGATCTTATTCACCCCTCCACTTT.

The V call is TRBV11-2, the J call TRBJ1-1, with D possibly being TRBD1 (5 bases). In germline, CDR1 is SGHAT, CDR2 FQNNGV. The CDR3 runs to 13 residues. Deletions cut 5 bases from V and 10 bases from J, with 17 bases between. Here the CDR3 reads CASSGSRGAGAFF. In DNA, the CDR3 is TGTGCCAGCAGCGGAAGCCGCGGGGCGGGAGCTTTCTTT.

This clone was picked up a small number of times. The chain recombines TRBV30 with TRBJ1-1; D possibly corresponds to TRBD1 (6 bases). The CDR3 length is 14 residues. V dropped 5 bases and J dropped 0 bases, with 13 bases sitting between them. The germline V gene has CDR1 GTSNPN and CDR2 SVGIG (reference sequence). The CDR3 DNA sequence: TGTGCCTGGGAACCTACAGGGATGAACACTGAAGCTTTCTTT. Translation: CAWEPTGMNTEAFF.

The chain is built from TRBV25-1 and TRBJ2-7, with D possibly matching TRBD1 (7 bases). CDR1 is MGHDK and CDR2 is SYGVNS in the germline V gene. V was pared by 4 bases and J by 5 bases, with 9 bases between. The CDR3 is 12 amino acids. The CDR3 bases are TGTGCCAGCAGTGGCAGGGGGGACGAGCAGTACTTC. Protein sequence: CASSGRGDEQYF.

Written as DNA, the CDR3 is TGCGCCAGCAGCGACGGGAATGAAAAACTGTTTTTT. This codes for CASSDGNEKLFF. The V and J genes are TRBV5-1 and TRBJ1-4; D not certain. The CDR3 has 12 residues. CDR1 and CDR2 from the germline V gene are SGHRS and YFSETQ. The V and J ends lost 4 bases and 5 bases respectively, with 6 bases between them.

The gene calls are TRBV6-5 and TRBJ2-7; 10 bases line up with TRBD1. The CDR3 contains 15 residues. Losses at the gene ends were 0 bases for V and 4 bases for J; bases not matched to a gene: 3. Germline lookup yields CDR1 MNHEY and CDR2 SVGAGI. The DNA of the CDR3 is TGTGCCAGCAGTTACTCACCGGGACAGGGGTACGAGCAGTACTTC. It yields the protein CASSYSPGQGYEQYF.

V is TRBV19 and J is TRBJ1-1, with D hard to call. V lost 2 bases and J 1 base, leaving 8 bases between the germline ends. Germline CDR1 and CDR2: LNHDA and SQIVND (reference sequence). The CDR3 sequence is 14 residues long. As DNA, the CDR3 is TGTGCCAGTAGTATATGGGGAGCGAACACTGAAGCTTTCTTT. Amino acid sequence: CASSIWGANTEAFF. Looking up the rest from reference TRBV19 and TRBJ1-1 gives the full variable domain: DGGITQSPKYLFRKEGQNVTLSCEQNLNHDAMYWYRQDPGQGLRLIYYSQIVNDFQKGDIAEGYSVSREKKESFPLTVTSAQKNPTAFYLCASSIWGANTEAFFGQGTRLTVV.

The chain has TRBV6-2 or TRBV6-3 and TRBJ2-7; D perhaps matches TRBD1 (5 bases). Germline V gives CDR1 MNHEY, CDR2 SVGEGT. CDR3 size: 14 residues. The germline V and J ends were trimmed by 5 bases and 2 bases, with 13 bases remaining between them. CDR3 in amino acids: CASSRTPTTYEQYF. As DNA, the CDR3 is TGTGCCAGCAGTCGGACACCTACTACCTACGAGCAGTACTTC.

CDR3 in amino acids: CAWSVLNRGPLGVISPLHF. In DNA form, the CDR3 reads TGTGCCTGGAGTGTACTAAACAGGGGGCCCTTAGGGGTCATTTCACCCCTCCACTTT. The chain couples TRBV30 to TRBJ1-6, with TRBD1 matching over 9 bases. Looked up from germline, CDR1 is GTSNPN and CDR2 is SVGIG (reference sequence). The CDR3 has 19 residues. V lost 0 bases and J lost 9; bases outside the gene matches: 18.

The chain has TRBV19 and TRBJ1-1; D is uncertain. Trimming took 7 bases from V and 0 from J, leaving 9 bases between them. CDR3 length equals 13 residues. Germline values: CDR1 LNHDA, CDR2 SQIVND (reference sequence). The CDR3 nucleotides are TGTGCCAGTACAGACATCATGAACACTGAAGCTTTCTTT. Its protein product is CASTDIMNTEAFF.

The chain's CDR3 is CASSIKGAFWNQPQHF. In DNA form, the CDR3 reads TGTGCCAGTAGTATAAAGGGGGCTTTTTGGAATCAGCCCCAGCATTTT. V is TRBV19 and J is TRBJ1-5; 7 bases agree with TRBD1. After removal of 2 bases from V and 4 bases from J, the junction contained 8 bases not matched to a gene. CDR1 LNHDA and CDR2 SQIVND come from the germline V gene (reference sequence). The CDR3 sequence is 16 residues long.

The rearrangement joins TRBV7-2 to TRBJ1-1; D unclear. The CDR3 sequence is 16 residues long. Germline CDR1 is SGHTA and CDR2 is FQGNSA. With 5 bases removed from V and 0 bases from J, the gap between germline ends came to 16 bases. CDR3 in DNA: TGTGCCAGCAGCATGTGGGGAGACCCGATGAACACTGAAGCTTTCTTT. Translating gives CASSMWGDPMNTEAFF. The entire variable domain, with the rest obtained from reference TRBV7-2 and TRBJ1-1, is as follows: GAGVSQSPSNKVTEKGKDVELRCDPISGHTALYWYRQSLGQGLEFLIYFQGNSAPDKSGLPSDRFSAERTGGSVSTLTIQRTQQEDSAVYLCASSMWGDPMNTEAFFGQGTRLTVV.